This T cell receptor (beta chain) is from a study of OX40 agonist ivuxolimab in advanced cancers. About the investigation overall: The costimulatory receptor OX40 (CD134) was targeted by ivuxolimab, a fully human IgG2 agonistic monoclonal antibody. Intravenous ivuxolimab was administered to patients every 2 weeks at six dose levels: 0.01, 0.1, 0.3, 1.5, 3 and 10 mg/kg. The purpose of peripheral TCRbeta sequencing was to test whether ivuxolimab changed TCR sequence diversity and led to clonal T-cell expansion. Patients were allowed to have had prior anti-PD-1, anti-PD-L1 or anti-CTLA-4 therapy, and around 41% of the dose-escalation patients had previously received checkpoint inhibitors. The paper covers the monotherapy dose-escalation part of the phase I ivuxolimab trial, which included N of about 51 patients. Among the approximately 50 dose-escalation patients, approximately 20 had hepatocellular carcinoma, 15 melanoma, 9 renal cell carcinoma and 9 head and neck cancer. A male proportion of almost 85% and a mean age of 60 years, ranging from about 20 to 79, were recorded for the dose-escalation cohort. Partial responses were achieved by three dose-escalation patients, of whom one had hepatocellular carcinoma and two had cutaneous melanoma. Points the paper makes about the study in general: After ivuxolimab, more expanded clones were found on average in CD8+ T cells than in CD4+ T cells. Low levels of normalized T-cell clonal expansion were also seen in some nonresponding patients. Clonal expansion of both CD4+ and CD8+ blood T cells was observed from baseline to week 6 at doses 0.1 to 3.0 mg/kg. In the 0.1-3.0 mg/kg groups, partial responders were among the patients with the lowest normalized peripheral clonal expansion, particularly in CD8+ T cells. The antigen specificity of the peripheral T cells that underwent clonal expansion was not determined.

Genomic DNA was extracted from sorted cells for sequencing of the TCRbeta CDR3 region. The immunoSEQ Assay was used to sequence the TCRbeta CDR3 regions. Drawn from immuneACCESS, this table holds only the in-frame rearrangements with V and J called that TCRdb kept. Clones are partly lost; checked studies trace under half to an unresolved V gene and leave the rest unexplained. The sample contains roughly 68,000 clones, roughly nine tenths of them found a single time. Jointly, the top ten make up around 4.1% of the sample. Note on this clone: It has no known antigen specificity. No base quality information exists; no much larger clone differs at one position.

Patients with a history of autoimmune disease or receiving systemic immunosuppression were excluded from the trial. Peripheral blood for TCR sequencing was drawn from every dose cohort at baseline, at cycle 4 day 1 and at cycle 7 day 1. The samples were taken from a phase I, first-in-human, multicenter, open-label dose-escalation trial of ivuxolimab. Adults with locally advanced or metastatic head and neck squamous cell, hepatocellular, melanoma or renal cell carcinoma were enrolled in the trial. CD4+ and CD8+ T cells were sorted separately from peripheral blood before TCR sequencing. The CDR3 holds 14 amino acids from the cysteine to the phenylalanine. The CDR3 DNA has 42 bases and is translated from base 1. CDR1 and CDR2 are read off the germline V gene as SGHTA and FQGNSA. The V and J ends are trimmed by 10 bases and 0 bases, leaving 13 bases between them.

The material sequenced was CD4+ or CD8+ T cells sorted from blood, taken in a trial of the OX40 agonist ivuxolimab. The clonotype comes from an adult with an advanced solid tumor such as melanoma, head and neck, liver or kidney cancer. The V gene is TRBV7-2 and the J gene is TRBJ2-1; no D gene is confidently identified. The bases read TGTGCCACACAAGGCTATGGCTCCTACAATGAGCAGTTCTTC. Its protein reads: CATQGYGSYNEQFF.